This T cell receptor beta chain was sequenced in a study of T cell changes during pregnancy in multiple sclerosis. V lost 8 bases to trimming and J lost 3 bases; unmatched junction nucleotides: 8. Per germline, CDR1 MNHGY and CDR2 SAAAGT. The CDR3 contains 14 residues. Method: immunoSEQ multiplex PCR; TCRdb's copy keeps in-frame clones and lacks some. The sample has tens of thousands of clones, around 94% seen once. This specimen was CD4+ T cells from peripheral blood mononuclear cells, taken before pregnancy. The chain employs TRBV6-8 and TRBJ2-3; TRBD2 matches at 7 bases. This TCR was sampled from a female donor with multiple sclerosis, enrolled in a pregnancy study. The CDR3 DNA reads as TGTGCCAGCTCCCGAAGCGGGGAGACAGATACGCAGTATTTT. Translated, it gives CASSRSGETDTQYF.